This TCR beta chain is drawn from a study of CD8+ T cells in alopecia areata. Extracted RNA was reverse transcribed, and the resulting cDNA served as sequencing template. Sequencing used immunoSEQ multiplex PCR; TCRdb keeps in-frame clones, though not all of them. Listed for the sample are 200,000 to 300,000 clones, none seen a single time. This clone was detected only a few times. What it recognizes is unknown. Gene labels here are mouse ones. The read ends 4 residues before the CDR3 terminus; that terminus is restored from the germline J gene. CD4, CD8alpha, NKG2D, NKG2ACE and other markers guided sorting of pooled cutaneous lymph node cells. Germline values: CDR1 FNHDT, CDR2 SITEND (reference sequence). The length of the CDR3 is 15 residues. Notes on the study in general: Tissue-resident alphabeta T cells belonging to normal skin likewise get sequenced within scalp specimens.

The chain links TRBV19 to TRBJ2-5; 12 nucleotides match TRBD2. The specimen sequenced was CD4+ T cells sorted from a lymph node. The source of this sequence is a C3H/HeJ mouse with alopecia areata. The MHC haplotype of the strain is H2-k. The sequenced part of the CDR3 DNA is TGTGCCAGCAGACCCGGGACTGGGGGGAAAGAC. Translating it yields CASRPGTGGKD. The CDR3 as a whole reads CASRPGTGGKDTQYF.